The rows below give T cell receptor beta chains drawn from one sample of a study of cytomegalovirus exposure and HLA in healthy donors. Produced via immunoSEQ multiplex PCR; TCRdb's table is partial and in-frame only. The sample shows about 210,000 clones, roughly 82% of them seen only once. The sequencing input was PBMCs. These receptors came from a man in his forties in good health and CMV-seropositive. Both conserved end residues are trimmed from each CDR3.

CDR3 length,V gene,J gene,CDR3 protein
11,TRBV4-2,TRBJ2-1,ASSQDWSGGQF
16,TRBV15,TRBJ1-4,ATSRDPRMGGANEKLF
13,TRBV6-6,TRBJ1-5,ASSHGQLSNQPQH
9,TRBV5-1,TRBJ2-7,ASSFTYEQY
12,TRBV5-4,TRBJ2-7,ASSPAGQPYEQY
12,TRBV7-6,TRBJ2-1,ASSLPELADEQF
17,TRBV4-2,TRBJ2-3,ASSQDLSGRALLADTQY
11,TRBV14,TRBJ1-1,ASSYRGRTEAF
12,TRBV9,TRBJ1-1,ASSVTGTNTEAF
15,TRBV15,TRBJ1-1,ATSAGGGIPLNTEAF
14,TRBV18,TRBJ2-2,ASSPWTGKNTGELF
14,TRBV7-9,TRBJ2-3,ASSLELAGVSDTQY
11,TRBV9,TRBJ1-2,ASRPLTGLGYT
11,TRBV5-4,TRBJ1-2,ASSKTGAEGYT
11,TRBV11-3,TRBJ1-2,ASSLRGFYGYT
10,TRBV6-1,TRBJ2-1,ASSGYGDEQF
12,TRBV9,TRBJ2-1,ASTWGLADNEQF
14,TRBV5-1,TRBJ2-7,ASSSLDGGNTYEQY
15,TRBV7-3,TRBJ2-1,ASSPRPSGGTTNEQF
14,TRBV6-1,TRBJ2-7,ASSETSGRVSYEQY
12,TRBV5-1,TRBJ2-7,ASSLAIQGAEQY
12,TRBV4-1,TRBJ2-7,ASSKDSGNDEQY
8,TRBV29-1,TRBJ1-1,SVGPIAAF
12,TRBV27,TRBJ1-1,ASRLGGGSTEAF
18,TRBV9,TRBJ2-1,ASSVDPAGLAGGRGNEQF
13,TRBV5-1,TRBJ2-2,ASRRQGEDTGELF
13,TRBV4-1,TRBJ1-2,ASSQGQGGNYGYT
12,TRBV29-1,TRBJ2-1,SVEPRGRENEQF
11,TRBV18,TRBJ2-7,ASSQGRGYEQY
11,TRBV19,TRBJ2-3,ATSQYFTDTQY
13,TRBV19,TRBJ2-1,ASSILVAGYNEQF
11,TRBV14,TRBJ1-1,ASSHLQSTEAF
12,TRBV30,TRBJ1-1,AWSLGQGTSEAF
14,TRBV14,TRBJ2-2,ASSQAALSGTGELF
12,TRBV6-1,TRBJ1-2,ASSEQGPFYGYT
14,TRBV10-3,TRBJ2-2,AISESTGGVVGELF
11,TRBV29-1,TRBJ2-2,SVGLAGTGELF
12,TRBV11-3,TRBJ1-1,ASSLGVPGAEAF
12,TRBV7-3,TRBJ1-5,ASSLGGAGQPQH
11,TRBV7-6,TRBJ1-5,ASSLTGNQPQH
12,TRBV2,TRBJ2-5,ASSGNRGKGTQY
12,TRBV2,TRBJ2-2,ASTAARNTGELF
14,TRBV6-6,TRBJ2-3,ASSSRTSVSTDTQY
11,TRBV6-1,TRBJ2-3,ASSKGLGLAQY
11,TRBV7-8,TRBJ1-2,ASSQDSNYGYT
12,TRBV30,TRBJ1-5,AWSGDRVSQPQH
13,TRBV6-1,TRBJ2-1,ASSDAGGSYNEQF
12,TRBV14,TRBJ2-7,ASSPRLGPYEQY